Listed here are 2 T cell receptor beta chains from one sample, sequenced in a study of T-cell reconstitution after alpha-beta-depleted transplantation in children. The TCRbeta library was prepared with unique molecular identifiers. From the PCR reads, TCRdb called clonotypes with MiXCR, one entry per CDR3 protein. The sample lists hundreds of thousands of distinct CDR3 sequences; 9.5% to 13% were seen once. Sequenced material: PBMCs, taken before TCRalphabeta/CD19-depleted stem cell transplant. The receptors shown here come from a child under two years old with acute myeloid leukemia, due to receive a stem cell transplant.

There are many counts of this clonotype. The chain couples TRBV29-1 to TRBJ1-2; possibly TRBD1 for D (5 bases). V lost 4 bases and J 1 base, leaving 19 bases between the germline ends. The CDR3 loop spans 16 amino acids. Germline V gene sequence: CDR1 SQVTM, CDR2 ANQGSEA. The CDR3 region has the DNA TGCAGCGTTGCTGTCCCAACCCGGGGGGTTAACTATGGCTACACCTTC. Its protein product is CSVAVPTRGVNYGYTF. The whole variable domain, filled in from reference TRBV29-1 and TRBJ1-2, reads SAVISQKPSRDICQRGTSLTIQCQVDSQVTMMFWYRQQPGQSLTLIATANQGSEATYESGFVIDKFPISRPNLTFSTLTVSNMSPEDSSIYLCSVAVPTRGVNYGYTFGSGTRLTVV.

This clonotype was recorded many times. The rearrangement uses TRBV20-1 and TRBJ1-1; no firm D call. Germline V lookup: CDR1 DFQATT, CDR2 SNEGSKA (reference sequence). The CDR3 sequence is 13 residues long. The germline V and J ends were trimmed by 2 bases and 1 base, with 8 bases remaining between them. The CDR3 sequence is CSARTTPNTEAFF. The CDR3 DNA follows: TGCAGTGCTAGAACGACACCGAACACTGAAGCTTTCTTT.